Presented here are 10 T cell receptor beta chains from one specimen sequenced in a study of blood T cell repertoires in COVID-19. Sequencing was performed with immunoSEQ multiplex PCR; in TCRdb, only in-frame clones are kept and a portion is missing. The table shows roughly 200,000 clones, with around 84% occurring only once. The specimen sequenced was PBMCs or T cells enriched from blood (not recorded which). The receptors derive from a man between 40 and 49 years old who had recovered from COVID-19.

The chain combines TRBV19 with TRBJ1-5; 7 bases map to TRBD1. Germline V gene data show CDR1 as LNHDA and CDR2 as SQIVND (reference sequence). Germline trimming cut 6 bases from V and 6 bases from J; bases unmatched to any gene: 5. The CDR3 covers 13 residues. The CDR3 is CASRTGSSQPQHF. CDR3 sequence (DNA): TGTGCCAGTAGGACAGGGTCCAGTCAGCCCCAGCATTTT.

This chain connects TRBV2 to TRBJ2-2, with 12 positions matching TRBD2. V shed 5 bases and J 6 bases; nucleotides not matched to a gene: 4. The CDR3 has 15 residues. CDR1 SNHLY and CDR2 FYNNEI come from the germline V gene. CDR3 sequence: CASSLTSGSSGELFF. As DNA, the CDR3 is TGTGCCAGCAGTTTGACTAGCGGGAGTTCCGGGGAGCTGTTTTTT.

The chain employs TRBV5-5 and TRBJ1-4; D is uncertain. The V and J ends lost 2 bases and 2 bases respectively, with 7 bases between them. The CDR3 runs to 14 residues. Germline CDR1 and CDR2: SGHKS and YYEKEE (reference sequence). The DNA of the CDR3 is TGTGCCAGCAGCTTCGACTCGACTAATGAAAAACTGTTTTTT. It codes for CASSFDSTNEKLFF.

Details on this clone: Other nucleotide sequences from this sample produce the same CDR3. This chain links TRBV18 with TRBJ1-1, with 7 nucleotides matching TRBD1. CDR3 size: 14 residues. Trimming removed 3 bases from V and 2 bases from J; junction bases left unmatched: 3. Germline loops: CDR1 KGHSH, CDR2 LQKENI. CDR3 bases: TGTGCCAGCTCACCTAGACAGGGCAACACTGAAGCTTTCTTT. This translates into CASSPRQGNTEAFF.

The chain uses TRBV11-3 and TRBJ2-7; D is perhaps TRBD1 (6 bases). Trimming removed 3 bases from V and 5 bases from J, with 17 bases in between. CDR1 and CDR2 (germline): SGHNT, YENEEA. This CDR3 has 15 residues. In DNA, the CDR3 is TGTGCCAGCAGCTTCAGGGGAGTTCCTCGGAACGAGCAGTACTTC. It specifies CASSFRGVPRNEQYF.

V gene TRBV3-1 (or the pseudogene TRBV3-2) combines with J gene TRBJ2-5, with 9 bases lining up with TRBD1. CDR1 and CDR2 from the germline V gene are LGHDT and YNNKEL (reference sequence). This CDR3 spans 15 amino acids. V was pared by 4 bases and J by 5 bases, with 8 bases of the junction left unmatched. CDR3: CASSPGTGSWETQYF. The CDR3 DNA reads TGTGCCAGCAGCCCCGGGACAGGGTCTTGGGAGACCCAGTACTTC.

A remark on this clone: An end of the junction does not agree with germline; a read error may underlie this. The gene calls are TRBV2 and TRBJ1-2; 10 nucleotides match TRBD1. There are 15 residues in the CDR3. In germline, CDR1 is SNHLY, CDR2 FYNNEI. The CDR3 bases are TGTGCCAGCAGAGAAGACAGGGGGCTCTTCTATGGCTACACCTTC. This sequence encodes CASREDRGLFYGYTF.

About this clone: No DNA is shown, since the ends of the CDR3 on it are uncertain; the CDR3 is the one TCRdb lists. This chain's CDR3 is CASSQDSGQGGYYEQYF. The chain combines TRBV4-2 with TRBJ2-7; the table's D call TRBD1 went unverified against the DNA. The CDR3 has 17 amino acids, counting both end residues. CDR1 and CDR2 (germline): LGHNA, YNFKEQ.

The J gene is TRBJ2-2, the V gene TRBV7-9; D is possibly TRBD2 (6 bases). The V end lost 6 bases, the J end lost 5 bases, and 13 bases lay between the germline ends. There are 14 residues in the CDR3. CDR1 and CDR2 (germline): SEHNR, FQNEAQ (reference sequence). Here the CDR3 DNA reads TGTGCCAGCAGGGTCGGGAGTGTTACCGGGGAGCTGTTTTTT. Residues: CASRVGSVTGELFF.

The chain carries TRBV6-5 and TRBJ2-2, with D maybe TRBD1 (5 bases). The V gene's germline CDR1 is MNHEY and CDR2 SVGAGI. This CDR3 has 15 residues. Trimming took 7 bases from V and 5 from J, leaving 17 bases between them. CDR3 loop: CASTPPLRGTGELFF. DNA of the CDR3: TGTGCCAGCACCCCCCCCTTAAGGGGAACCGGGGAGCTGTTTTTT.